The 3 T cell receptor beta chains presented below share a single source sample, sequenced in a study of T cell repertoires and Cas9 in healthy adults. The table came from immunoSEQ multiplex PCR; TCRdb's copy has only in-frame clones and leaves some out. The sample has more than 13,000 clones; roughly 90% are singletons. Sequencing input: Tregs (CD4+, CD25+, CD127-, CD137-, CD154-) from PBMCs; culture status not recorded. Every receptor here comes from a human donor in good health.

This chain joins TRBV2 and TRBJ1-2, with D possibly matching TRBD1 (6 bases). The CDR3 covers 14 residues. Germline V gives CDR1 SNHLY, CDR2 FYNNEI. The V gene lost 2 bases and the J gene lost 0 bases, with 7 bases spanning the gap. The CDR3: CASSERQANYGYTF. CDR3 DNA: TGTGCCAGCAGTGAACGACAGGCTAACTATGGCTACACCTTC.

This rearrangement joins TRBV5-1 to TRBJ2-5, with 9 positions matching TRBD2. This CDR3 has 16 residues. V shed 0 bases, J shed 1 base, and the junction held 4 bases outside the gene matches. CDR1 and CDR2 from the germline V gene are SGHRS and YFSETQ. The CDR3 nucleotides read TGCGCCAGCAGCTTGGACGCTAGCGGGGCCCAAGAGACCCAGTACTTC. Translation: CASSLDASGAQETQYF.

The chain has TRBV28 and TRBJ2-5, with TRBD1 matching over 7 bases. The DNA end favors TRBJ2-7, so the J call may be wrong. The germline CDR1 and CDR2 sequences are MDHEN and SYDVKM. The CDR3 extends over 15 amino acids. DNA for the CDR3: TGTGCCAGCAGTAGCCCAGGGACAGCGTCCTACGAGCAGTACTTC. It codes for CASSSPGTASYEQYF.